The 5 T cell receptor beta chains given below trace back to one sample, sequenced in a study of blood T cell repertoires in COVID-19 (dated by TCRdb to 2020 to 2021). Libraries came from the immunoSEQ multiplex PCR assay. The immuneACCESS repertoire file appears here via TCRdb, limited to in-frame rearrangements. These files lack a portion of the clones; in checked studies, under half of the deficit traces to unresolved V genes, and the cause of the others is not known. This sample is represented by more than 200,000 clones; almost 90% of them were singletons. The ten largest clones capture about 2.5% of the sample. The source material was peripheral blood. The receptors stem from a woman in her sixties with acute or convalescent COVID-19.

The J gene is TRBJ1-4, the V gene TRBV5-1; TRBD1 matches 8 bases. In germline, CDR1 is SGHRS, CDR2 YFSETQ. Trimming took 3 bases from V and 7 from J; bases not matched to a gene: 8. The CDR3 loop spans 15 amino acids. CDR3 sequence: CASSYGQGYGEKLFF. The DNA of the CDR3 is TGCGCCAGCAGCTACGGACAGGGTTATGGTGAAAAACTGTTTTTT.

The chain links TRBV7-2 to TRBJ2-5; D is unresolved. CDR1 is SGHTA and CDR2 is FQGNSA in the germline V gene. This CDR3 comprises 13 residues. V was clipped by 1 base and J by 5 bases, with 8 bases between them. The CDR3 loop reads CASSLGPRETQYF. In DNA, the CDR3 is TGTGCCAGCAGCTTAGGTCCCCGGGAGACCCAGTACTTC.

The chain combines TRBV7-2 with TRBJ2-1, with 9 nucleotides matching TRBD2. Germline-derived CDR1 and CDR2 are SGHTA and FQGNSA. V lost 1 base and J lost 2; bases outside the gene matches: 3. The CDR3 covers 16 residues. CDR3 region: CASSLGRGGPYNEQFF. CDR3 coding DNA: TGTGCCAGCAGCTTAGGGCGGGGGGGTCCCTACAATGAGCAGTTCTTC.

This clone was counted a single time. The chain uses TRBV23-1 and TRBJ2-1; unclear D gene. TRBV23-1 qualifies as an ORF whose function is uncertain. This CDR3 spans 16 amino acids. V was trimmed by 3 bases and J by 4 bases, leaving 16 bases between them. The CDR3 loop is CASSHKLRTLYNEQFF. In nucleotides, the CDR3 is TGCGCCAGCAGTCACAAGCTACGAACTCTTTACAATGAGCAGTTCTTC.

The chain employs TRBV3-1 (or the pseudogene TRBV3-2) and TRBJ2-1; 8 bases agree with TRBD1. The CDR3 consists of 16 residues. J was trimmed by 4 bases and V by 2 bases; bases with no gene match: 7. Germline loops: CDR1 LGHDT, CDR2 YNNKEL (reference sequence). CDR3 sequence: CASSQFRDRIYNEQFF. In nucleotides, the CDR3 is TGTGCCAGCAGCCAATTCCGGGACAGGATATACAATGAGCAGTTCTTC.